Following are 26 T cell receptor beta chains from one sample sequenced in a study of neurological immune-mediated disorders. Noted time point: longitudinal time-point 3. A single record per CDR3 protein comes from TCRdb applying MiXCR to the 5' RACE reads. The sample yields more than 75,000 distinct CDR3 sequences, around 4% seen once. Sequenced material: PBMCs. The receptors stem from a woman aged 60-75 years with multiple sclerosis.

For the CDR3, the DNA is TGTGCCAGCAGCACCGGGGACAACAATGAGCAGTTCTTC. This encodes CASSTGDNNEQFF. This chain joins TRBV7-2 and TRBJ2-1, with a possible D match to TRBD1 (6 bases). The germline gives CDR1 SGHTA, CDR2 FQGNSA. The CDR3 spans 13 residues. Between the trimmed V and J ends, which lost 5 bases and 5 bases, there was a span of 10 bases. The full variable domain, rest sourced from reference TRBV7-2 and TRBJ2-1, is GAGVSQSPSNKVTEKGKDVELRCDPISGHTALYWYRQSLGQGLEFLIYFQGNSAPDKSGLPSDRFSAERTGGSVSTLTIQRTQQEDSAVYLCASSTGDNNEQFFGPGTRLTVL.

This clonotype was detected many times. The chain joins TRBV5-1 to TRBJ2-1; 7 bases match TRBD1. There are 15 residues in the CDR3. Unmatched junction bases numbered 5, after V lost 0 bases and J lost 5 bases. CDR1 and CDR2 from the germline V gene are SGHRS and YFSETQ. CDR3 coding DNA: TGCGCCAGCAGCTTGGGTGTCAGGGGGAACAATGAGCAGTTCTTC. This sequence encodes CASSLGVRGNNEQFF.

In this sample, this clonotype turned up many times. In DNA form, the CDR3 reads TGTGCCACCAGTGGGTCGACAGGGAATGAGCAGTTCTTC. Amino acid sequence: CATSGSTGNEQFF. V is TRBV24-1 and J is TRBJ2-1, with 7 bases lining up with TRBD1. Germline assignment: CDR1 KGHDR and CDR2 SFDVKD. The length of the CDR3 is 13 residues. With 5 bases clipped from V and 7 bases from J, the junction kept 4 bases outside the gene matches.

This clonotype was detected ten times or more. The V gene is TRBV5-1, the J gene TRBJ2-1; perhaps D is TRBD1 or TRBD2 (5 bases each). V lost 2 bases and J lost 3, with 9 bases in between. Germline V gene data show CDR1 as SGHRS and CDR2 as YFSETQ. There are 14 residues in the CDR3. The CDR3 DNA reads as TGCGCCAGCAGCTTAGGGGACGACTACAATGAGCAGTTCTTC. It encodes CASSLGDDYNEQFF.

This clonotype has a count of ten or more. CDR3 amino acids: CASSLRPSTNYGYTF. The CDR3 DNA follows: TGTGCCAGCAGCCTTCGACCGTCAACTAACTATGGCTACACCTTC. V is TRBV12-3 or TRBV12-4 and J is TRBJ1-2; D is ambiguous. The CDR3 has 15 amino acids. Deletions cut 6 bases from V and 0 bases from J, with 14 bases between.

This clonotype occurred many times. The rearrangement links TRBV21-1 to TRBJ1-2; no check of the table's D call, TRBD1, against the DNA was made. TRBV21-1 is a known pseudogene. CDR3 length: 16 residues. The CDR3 sequence: CASSKRGQSYNYGYTF. The CDR3, as DNA: TGTGCCAGCAGCAAACGAGGACAGAGCTATAACTATGGCTACACCTTC.

In this sample, this clonotype turned up many times. The chain is built from TRBV6-5 and TRBJ2-3; a possible D gene is TRBD1 (5 bases). Trimming removed 8 bases from V and 2 bases from J, with 17 bases in between. The CDR3 runs 15 residues. The germline V gene has CDR1 MNHEY and CDR2 SVGAGI. Written as DNA, the CDR3 is TGTGCCAGCTCAGGGCAGGGAAGAACCACAGATACGCAGTATTTT. Residues: CASSGQGRTTDTQYF.

This clonotype showed up many times. The gene calls are TRBV2 and TRBJ1-5, with a weak D call TRBD1 (6 bases). CDR3 length: 15 residues. CDR1 SNHLY and CDR2 FYNNEI come from the germline V gene. V lost 6 bases and J 3 bases, leaving 15 bases between the germline ends. DNA of the CDR3: TGTGCCAGCAGCCAAGACAGGCTATCCAATCAGCCCCAGCATTTT. Protein product: CASSQDRLSNQPQHF.

Ten or more counts support this clonotype. The V and J genes are TRBV20-1 and TRBJ2-5, with 9 bases aligning to TRBD2. J lost 6 bases, V lost 1 base, and 6 bases had no gene match. Looked up from germline, CDR1 is DFQATT and CDR2 is SNEGSKA (reference sequence). This CDR3 is built from 14 residues. CDR3 DNA: TGCAGTGCTAGAGTCAGGACTAGCGTTCAGACCCAGTACTTC. Protein product: CSARVRTSVQTQYF.

V gene TRBV20-1 combines with J gene TRBJ2-1; TRBD1 matches 8 bases. V lost 5 bases to trimming and J lost 12 bases; unmatched junction nucleotides: 21. CDR1 and CDR2 from the germline V gene are DFQATT and SNEGSKA (reference sequence). CDR3 length: 16 amino acids. CDR3 in amino acids: CSAESGGSVRTDTQFF. The CDR3 nucleotides are TGCAGTGCTGAATCAGGGGGCTCGGTACGCACAGATACGCAGTTCTTC.

The sample holds many counts of this clonotype. In nucleotides, the CDR3 is TGTGCCAGCAGCTTAGTTGGGACTAACACAGATACGCAGTATTTT. Translation: CASSLVGTNTDTQYF. The chain links TRBV7-6 to TRBJ2-3; 7 bases match TRBD2. CDR3 size: 15 residues. CDR1 is SGHVS, CDR2 FNYEAQ, per germline. V shed 1 base, J shed 2 bases, and the junction held 3 bases outside the gene matches.

This clonotype was seen many times. The CDR3 DNA sequence: TGCGCCAGCAGCTTTACCGGGACAGGGGGCTTGGATACGCAGTATTTT. Its translation is CASSFTGTGGLDTQYF. The V call is TRBV5-1, the J call TRBJ2-3; 12 nucleotides match TRBD1. Germline V lookup: CDR1 SGHRS, CDR2 YFSETQ. With 2 bases clipped from V and 6 bases from J, the junction kept 7 bases outside the gene matches. This CDR3 region has 16 residues.

This clonotype has ten or more counts. The chain links TRBV12-3 or TRBV12-4 to TRBJ1-5, with D unresolved. V was cut by 7 bases and J by 3 bases, with 13 bases left in between. The CDR3 runs to 14 residues. The chain's CDR3 is CASTTIALNQPQHF. CDR3 bases: TGTGCCAGCACCACTATCGCCCTCAATCAGCCCCAGCATTTT.

Ten or more counts support this clonotype. The chain recombines TRBV7-6 with TRBJ2-2, with D perhaps assigned TRBD1 or TRBD2 (7 bases each). The CDR3 spans 15 residues. Trimming shortened V by 5 bases and J by 4 bases, and 14 bases separated the two germline ends. Germline-derived CDR1 and CDR2 are SGHVS and FNYEAQ. The CDR3 coding sequence is TGTGCCAGCAGCCAGGGGGGGGCAGTCACCGGGGAGCTGTTTTTT. As protein: CASSQGGAVTGELFF.

This clonotype has a count of ten or more. The chain is built from TRBV18 and TRBJ1-1; D might be TRBD1 (6 bases). This CDR3 is built from 13 residues. The V end lost 5 bases, the J end lost 3 bases, and 10 bases lay between the germline ends. Germline CDR1 KGHSH, CDR2 LQKENI. The CDR3 DNA follows: TGTGCCAGCTCAGCTAACAGGGACACTGAAGCTTTCTTT. This gives the protein CASSANRDTEAFF.

This clonotype has at least ten counts. The chain recombines TRBV7-8 with TRBJ2-7; the D gene is possibly TRBD1 (5 bases). Germline lookup yields CDR1 SGHVS and CDR2 FQNEAQ. CDR3 size: 16 residues. V was cut by 0 bases and J by 5 bases, with 17 bases left in between. The CDR3 sequence is CASSLANPGLGDEQYF. CDR3 DNA: TGTGCCAGCAGCTTAGCCAATCCAGGGCTTGGAGACGAGCAGTACTTC.

This clonotype was found many times. J is TRBJ2-5 and V is TRBV20-1, with a tentative D call TRBD2 (5 bases). Trimming took off 3 bases at V and 8 bases at J, with 7 bases between the two ends. The CDR3 covers 10 residues. The germline V gene encodes CDR1 DFQATT and CDR2 SNEGSKA (reference sequence). The DNA for the CDR3 is TGCAGTGCTAGGAGGGATACCCAGTACTTC. Amino acid sequence: CSARRDTQYF.

This clonotype was recorded at least ten times. This chain links TRBV12-3 or TRBV12-4 with TRBJ2-3; D is possibly TRBD1 or TRBD2 (6 bases each). Trimming pared 6 bases from V and 3 bases from J, leaving 19 bases between. The CDR3 consists of 16 residues. CDR3 in amino acids: CASRAEGGGVTDTQYF. DNA of the CDR3: TGTGCCAGCAGGGCAGAGGGGGGCGGGGTAACAGATACGCAGTATTTT.

There are many counts of this clonotype. The chain joins TRBV5-1 to TRBJ2-1; tentatively, D is TRBD1 (6 bases). CDR1 SGHRS and CDR2 YFSETQ come from the germline V gene. V was cut by 8 bases and J by 5 bases, with 14 bases left in between. The CDR3 runs 13 residues. CDR3 protein: CASHRAPDNEQFF. In DNA form, the CDR3 reads TGCGCCAGTCACAGGGCCCCAGACAATGAGCAGTTCTTC. Looking up the rest from reference TRBV5-1 and TRBJ2-1 gives the full variable domain: KAGVTQTPRYLIKTRGQQVTLSCSPISGHRSVSWYQQTPGQGLQFLFEYFSETQRNKGNFPGRFSGRQFSNSRSEMNVSTLELGDSALYLCASHRAPDNEQFFGPGTRLTVL.

The V gene is TRBV20-1, the J gene TRBJ2-3, with 9 nucleotides matching TRBD1. V lost 1 base and J lost 2; bases outside the gene matches: 10. The CDR3 is 17 residues long. Germline V gene data show CDR1 as DFQATT and CDR2 as SNEGSKA (reference sequence). The CDR3 nucleotides read TGCAGTGCTAGAGGGACAGGGGCCCACCTTGCCACAGATACGCAGTATTTT. It codes for CSARGTGAHLATDTQYF.

This clonotype was observed at least ten times. The genes are TRBV5-5 and TRBJ1-1; no definite D call. CDR3 length: 15 residues. Germline assignment: CDR1 SGHKS and CDR2 YYEKEE (reference sequence). The V gene lost 7 bases and the J gene lost 1 base, with 17 bases spanning the gap. CDR3 region: CASATVGKTNTEAFF. The CDR3 DNA sequence: TGTGCCAGCGCTACGGTCGGCAAGACGAACACTGAAGCTTTCTTT.

The sample holds many counts of this clonotype. The J gene is TRBJ1-1, the V gene TRBV12-3 or TRBV12-4; TRBD1 matches 7 bases. This CDR3 has 12 residues. With 11 bases clipped from V and 6 bases from J, the junction kept 9 bases outside the gene matches. The CDR3 loop reads CASVRGVAEAFF. CDR3 bases: TGTGCCTCAGTCAGGGGGGTCGCTGAAGCTTTCTTT.

This clonotype has at least ten counts. The V call is TRBV12-3 or TRBV12-4, the J call TRBJ1-2; TRBD1 aligns across 7 bases. With V trimmed by 6 bases and J by 3 bases, 10 bases remained unmatched. This CDR3 is 15 amino acids long. CDR3 sequence reads: CASSDPGQAYYGYTF. Here the CDR3 DNA reads TGTGCCAGCAGCGACCCTGGACAGGCCTACTATGGCTACACCTTC.

This clonotype was counted ten times or more. The chain recombines TRBV20-1 with TRBJ2-1, with D possibly matching TRBD1 (5 bases). The CDR3 consists of 14 residues. V was clipped by 0 bases and J by 9 bases, with 15 bases between them. The V gene's germline CDR1 is DFQATT and CDR2 SNEGSKA (reference sequence). The CDR3 bases are TGCAGTGCTAGAGACAGGGTATCCCCTGGTGAGCAGTTCTTC. Protein: CSARDRVSPGEQFF.

This clonotype was counted ten times or more. The CDR3 protein is CASSYPGQIYEQYF. As DNA, the CDR3 is TGTGCCAGCAGTTACCCGGGACAGATCTACGAGCAGTACTTC. This chain joins TRBV6-6 and TRBJ2-7, with TRBD1 matching over 7 bases. Trimming removed 2 bases from V and 3 bases from J; junction bases left unmatched: 4. This CDR3 is built from 14 residues. Per germline, CDR1 MNHNY and CDR2 SVGAGI (reference sequence).

This clonotype was found many times. The chain is built from TRBV28 and TRBJ2-1, with no clear D. V lost 2 bases and J lost 10, with 9 bases in between. Germline V gene data show CDR1 as MDHEN and CDR2 as SYDVKM. The CDR3 covers 12 residues. The chain's CDR3 is CASSLNGQEQFF. The DNA of the CDR3 is TGTGCCAGCAGTTTAAACGGGCAGGAGCAGTTCTTC.